This T cell receptor (beta chain) was identified in a study of spatial heterogeneity in lung cancer. The overall study: For tumor regions, TCR transcript counts showed a strong correlation with a T cell module score derived from matched bulk RNA-seq.

The sample's time point: sample taken at primary tumor resection. Germline loops: CDR1 SGHTA, CDR2 FQGNSA. The V end lost 0 bases, the J end lost 4 bases, and 9 bases lay between the germline ends. CDR3 length equals 15 residues. At least ten counts were recorded for this clonotype. Antigen: not known. TCRdb passed the 5' RACE reads through MiXCR, listing each CDR3 protein once. The sample holds about 7,600 distinct CDR3 sequences, around 11% seen once. Broader study findings: Higher tumor mutation counts went along with higher counts of expanded intratumoral alpha and beta TCRs.

The V and J genes are TRBV7-2 and TRBJ2-2, with a possible D match to TRBD2 (7 bases). This receptor was taken from a female donor with early-stage non-small cell lung cancer. This sample comprised lung tumor tissue, obtained at surgery. The CDR3 coding sequence is TGTGCCAGCAGCTTAGCGGGGGGGCCCACCGGGGAGCTGTTTTTT. This codes for CASSLAGGPTGELFF.